Listed here are 5 T cell receptor beta chains from one sample, sequenced in a study of OX40 agonist ivuxolimab in advanced cancers. Using immunoSEQ multiplex PCR, the repertoire was profiled, and TCRdb retains in-frame clones only, with some absent. This sample has approximately 50,000 clones, with approximately 84% found just once. This specimen was CD4+ or CD8+ T cells sorted from blood, taken in a trial of the OX40 agonist ivuxolimab. These receptors were taken from an adult with an advanced solid tumor such as melanoma, head and neck, liver or kidney cancer.

The rearrangement joins TRBV6-1 to TRBJ2-7; 10 nucleotides match TRBD2. This CDR3 has 14 amino acids. CDR1 is MNHNS and CDR2 is SASEGT in the germline V gene. Unmatched junction bases numbered 4, after V lost 2 bases and J lost 6 bases. CDR3 in amino acids: CASSEFGTSVEQYF. In DNA form, the CDR3 reads TGTGCCAGCAGTGAATTTGGGACTAGCGTCGAGCAGTACTTC.

The chain recombines TRBV5-4 with TRBJ2-1; no clear D. Per the germline V gene, CDR1 is SGHNT and CDR2 is YYREEE (reference sequence). The CDR3 has 16 residues. Trimming took off 2 bases at V and 5 bases at J, with 17 bases between the two ends. Here the CDR3 DNA reads TGTGCCAGCAGCTTCCCTACCCAACCGAGAAACAATGAGCAGTTCTTC. Translation: CASSFPTQPRNNEQFF.

The V call is TRBV11-1, the J call TRBJ2-3; no clear D. The CDR3 runs to 12 residues. V gave up 1 base and J gave up 4 bases, with 3 bases separating them. Looked up from germline, CDR1 is SGHAT and CDR2 is FQDESV (reference sequence). The CDR3 loop reads CASSLVPDTQYF. DNA of the CDR3: TGTGCCAGCAGCTTAGTGCCAGATACGCAGTATTTT.

The sample holds a few counts of this clone. The rearrangement joins TRBV5-1 to TRBJ1-3; D is uncertain. CDR3 length: 14 amino acids. CDR1 and CDR2 (germline): SGHRS, YFSETQ. The V end lost 3 bases, the J end lost 4 bases, and 11 bases lay between the germline ends. CDR3 region: CASSSSTLGNTIYF. As DNA, the CDR3 is TGCGCCAGCAGCTCCTCGACCCTAGGAAACACCATATATTTT.

The chain joins TRBV5-1 to TRBJ1-5; perhaps TRBD1 as D (5 bases). Trimming pared 0 bases from V and 3 bases from J, leaving 7 bases between. This CDR3 contains 14 residues. Germline CDR1 reads SGHRS; CDR2 reads YFSETQ. This chain's CDR3 is CASSLAGANQPQHF. In nucleotides, the CDR3 is TGCGCCAGCAGCTTGGCTGGGGCCAATCAGCCCCAGCATTTT.